This record covers a single T cell receptor (beta chain). The data are from a study of early T cells in non-severe SARS-CoV-2 infection. A single record per CDR3 protein comes from TCRdb applying MiXCR to the 5' RACE reads. The data hold 70,000 or so distinct CDR3 sequences, with approximately 13% observed a single time. The CDR3 loop spans 17 amino acids. V lost 3 bases and J lost 4; bases outside the gene matches: 8. V is TRBV12-3 or TRBV12-4 and J is TRBJ2-2; the match to TRBD2 covers 10 bases. The receptor was isolated from an adult who was a healthcare worker with PCR-confirmed SARS-CoV-2 infection or an uninfected control (not recorded which). The specimen was whole blood. CDR3 sequence: CASSLGSGGPVTGELFF. The CDR3 DNA sequence: TGTGCCAGCAGTTTGGGTAGCGGGGGGCCGGTCACCGGGGAGCTGTTTTTT.